These T cell receptor beta chains were read from a single sample in a study of identical twins. Via MiXCR, TCRdb re-called the 5' RACE reads, giving one row per CDR3 protein. The sample holds approximately 700,000 distinct CDR3 sequences; 15% to 20% are singletons and the top ten take about 12%. These data were likewise used in another study, on T cells expressing NK-cell markers.

The sample comprised PBMCs. These TCRs come from a young woman in good health. CDR3s include the opening cysteine and the closing phenylalanine or tryptophan. D genes are given only for firm matches. The size entry is marked missing in some rows and otherwise reads once, few, many or a size class.

TRBJ1-1,12,.,few,TRBV3-1,TGTGCCAGCAAAAGGGTGAACACTGAAGCTTTCTTT,CASKRVNTEAFF
TRBJ2-7,15,TRBD2,few,TRBV7-8,TGTGCCAGCAGCTTAACTAGCGGGGACTCCTACGAGCAGTACTTC,CASSLTSGDSYEQYF
TRBJ2-1,13,TRBD2,.,TRBV12-3/TRBV12-4,TGTGCCAGCACCCTCACTAGCGGAAATGAGCAGTTCTTC,CASTLTSGNEQFF
TRBJ2-7,16,TRBD1,.,TRBV6-5,TGTGCCAGCAGTTACCGTCCGGGACAGGGGCCCTACGAGCAGTACTTC,CASSYRPGQGPYEQYF
TRBJ2-5,15,TRBD2,few,TRBV7-2,TGTGCCAGCAGCAGGGGACTAGCGGTGTCAGAGACCCAGTACTTC,CASSRGLAVSETQYF
TRBJ2-7,16,.,few,TRBV11-2,TGTGCCAGCAGCCCCAAGGGGTCGTTAGGGTCCTACGAGCAGTACTTC,CASSPKGSLGSYEQYF
TRBJ2-4,15,.,few,TRBV5-1,TGCGCCAGCAGCTTGAATCCGCCCTACTCAACCATTCAGTACTTC,CASSLNPPYSTIQYF
TRBJ1-1,12,.,.,TRBV29-1,TGCAGCGTTGAGGTGGGGGGAACTGAAGCTTTCTTT,CSVEVGGTEAFF
TRBJ2-7,14,.,.,TRBV7-9,TGTGCCAGCAGCCCAACGAGGCTCTCCTACGAGCAGTACTTC,CASSPTRLSYEQYF
TRBJ2-7,14,TRBD2,.,TRBV6-1,TGTGCCAGCAGTCCCGGGGGGGTGTCCTACGAGCAGTACTTC,CASSPGGVSYEQYF
TRBJ1-4,12,TRBD1,.,TRBV6-4,TGTGCCAGCAGTGACGGGACAGCAAAACTGTTTTTT,CASSDGTAKLFF
TRBJ1-2,14,.,many,TRBV20-1,TGCAGTGCCCGTGTCGAGACCCTTTACTATGGCTACACCTTC,CSARVETLYYGYTF
TRBJ1-2,16,.,.,TRBV5-1,TGCGCCAGCAGCTTGGGGGGGTCCTCCTGGGAATATGGCTACACCTTC,CASSLGGSSWEYGYTF
TRBJ2-4,17,.,few,TRBV6-5,TGTGCCAGCAGTTACGTTTTCGGGACACAAGCCAAAAACATTCAGTACTTC,CASSYVFGTQAKNIQYF
TRBJ1-5,13,TRBD1,many,TRBV20-1,TGCAGTGCACAGGGGGTAAGCAATCAGCCCCAGCATTTT,CSAQGVSNQPQHF
TRBJ2-1,14,.,many,TRBV5-1,TGCGCCAGTTCCCCCGGGGATTCCTACAATGAGCAGTTCTTC,CASSPGDSYNEQFF
TRBJ2-4,14,TRBD2,.,TRBV5-1,TGCGCCAGCAGCCCTACGGGGGGGGAAAACATTCAGTACTTC,CASSPTGGENIQYF
TRBJ2-3,17,TRBD2,.,TRBV20-1,TGCAGTGCTAGCCGCCGTCTAGCGGGAGGAACCGGGGATACGCAGTATTTT,CSASRRLAGGTGDTQYF
TRBJ1-5,13,TRBD1,few,TRBV12-3/TRBV12-4,TGTGCCAGCAGGCACACAGGGGATCAGCCCCAGCATTTT,CASRHTGDQPQHF
TRBJ2-2,11,.,.,TRBV29-1,TGCAGCGTTGAAGGCAGAGGGGAGCTGTTTTTT,CSVEGRGELFF
TRBJ2-7,15,TRBD2,few,TRBV20-1,TGCAGTGCTAGAGACGCTAGCGGGAGGGCGGGGGAGCAGTACTTC,CSARDASGRAGEQYF
TRBJ2-1,17,TRBD2,few,TRBV20-1,TGCAGTGCTAGAGATGCTAGCGGGGGGGGCTCCTACAATGAGCAGTTCTTC,CSARDASGGGSYNEQFF
TRBJ1-5,14,.,few,TRBV12-3/TRBV12-4,TGTGCCAGCAGTTTAGTTGCCATAAATCAGCCCCAGCATTTT,CASSLVAINQPQHF
TRBJ2-5,16,.,.,TRBV11-3,TGTGCCAGCAGTTCCGGTCATAGCGGTCTCCCAGAGACCCAGTACTTC,CASSSGHSGLPETQYF
TRBJ2-7,13,TRBD1,.,TRBV28,TGTGCCAGCAGGGACAGGGGGACCTACGAGCAGTACTTC,CASRDRGTYEQYF
TRBJ2-1,15,.,.,TRBV11-2,TGTGCCAGCAGCTTAACAGACGGGTCCAGAAATGAGCAGTTCTTC,CASSLTDGSRNEQFF
TRBJ2-2,15,.,.,TRBV24-1,TGTGCCACCAGTGATACCCTTTCGAACACCGGGGAGCTGTTTTTT,CATSDTLSNTGELFF
TRBJ2-7,14,TRBD2,few,TRBV20-1,TGCAGTGCCACTGGGACTAGCGGGGTTTACGAGCAGTACTTC,CSATGTSGVYEQYF
TRBJ1-3,11,.,.,TRBV18,TGTGCCAGCTCACCCCAGAACACCATATATTTT,CASSPQNTIYF
TRBJ2-3,14,.,.,TRBV12-3/TRBV12-4,TGTGCCAGCAGTTTCCAGGGGTTAACAGATACGCAGTATTTT,CASSFQGLTDTQYF
TRBJ2-7,13,.,once,TRBV18,TGTGCCAGCTCAACCGGGGCCTCCTACGAGCAGTACTTC,CASSTGASYEQYF
TRBJ2-7,13,TRBD1,.,TRBV5-6,TGTGCCAGCAGGTCACGACAGGGCCTGGCGCAGTACTTC,CASRSRQGLAQYF
TRBJ1-2,13,.,many,TRBV12-3/TRBV12-4,TGTGCCAGCAGTTTGCGGGGAGGTTATGGCTACACCTTC,CASSLRGGYGYTF
TRBJ2-7,13,TRBD2,many,TRBV10-3,TGTGCCATCAGTGGCGGGGGCTCCTACGAGCAGTACTTC,CAISGGGSYEQYF
TRBJ2-1,15,TRBD2,.,TRBV27,TGTGCCAGCAGTTTACTGCGGGAGATTATCGATGAGCAGTTCTTC,CASSLLREIIDEQFF
TRBJ2-1,14,.,.,TRBV12-3/TRBV12-4,TGTGCCAGCAGTTTACCCCAAAAAAACGGTGAGCAGTTCTTC,CASSLPQKNGEQFF
TRBJ1-5,16,TRBD1,.,TRBV6-2/TRBV6-3,TGTGCCAGCAGCCTTGCCGGGACAGGGGGCGACCAGCCCCAGCATTTT,CASSLAGTGGDQPQHF
TRBJ2-2,11,.,few,TRBV20-1,TGCAGTGCTATCTCCACCGGGGAGCTGTTTTTT,CSAISTGELFF
TRBJ2-1,14,.,.,TRBV20-1,TGCAGTGCTAGGAGACCTAGCATTGTCAATGAGCAGTTCTTC,CSARRPSIVNEQFF
TRBJ2-7,13,.,.,TRBV7-9,TGTGCCAGCAGCGCGGACACGGCCTACGAGCAGTACTTC,CASSADTAYEQYF
TRBJ2-1,16,.,few,TRBV20-1,TGCAGTGTCCTTACGGGACTCCAGGGCCGGGCCAATGAGCAGTTCTTC,CSVLTGLQGRANEQFF
TRBJ2-5,17,.,few,TRBV18,TGTGCCAGCTCACCAGGACTTCTTCCGGGGATTGGGGAGACCCAGTACTTC,CASSPGLLPGIGETQYF
TRBJ2-7,16,.,few,TRBV3-1,TGTGCCAGCAGCCATTTGAGGCAGGGGGGATCCTACGAGCAGTACTTC,CASSHLRQGGSYEQYF
TRBJ2-1,15,TRBD1,once,TRBV7-9,TGTGCCAGCAGCTTAGAAGGGACAGGGTACAATGAGCAGTTCTTC,CASSLEGTGYNEQFF
TRBJ2-7,15,TRBD2,once,TRBV5-1,TGCGCCAGCAGCTTGGCCTCGGGAGGTGCATACGAGCAGTACTTC,CASSLASGGAYEQYF
TRBJ2-1,16,TRBD2,.,TRBV6-2/TRBV6-3,TGTGCCAGCAGACCCCTTCTAGCGGGAGTCCGCAATGAGCAGTTCTTC,CASRPLLAGVRNEQFF
TRBJ2-7,13,TRBD2,.,TRBV20-1,TGCAGTGCTAGAGGCGGGGGTTGGTACGAGCAGTACTTC,CSARGGGWYEQYF
TRBJ2-7,13,TRBD1,.,TRBV9,TGTGCCAGACCGGGACAGGGGGTTGACGAGCAGTACTTC,CARPGQGVDEQYF
TRBJ1-2,15,TRBD1,.,TRBV20-1,TGCAGTGCTAGTGGGGTGACAGGGGGCGCATATGGCTACACCTTC,CSASGVTGGAYGYTF
TRBJ2-5,16,TRBD1,.,TRBV5-1,TGCGCCAGCAGCCCGGGACAGGGAGTCGATGAAGAGACCCAGTACTTC,CASSPGQGVDEETQYF
TRBJ2-3,14,.,.,TRBV6-1,TGTGCCAGCGGGGGGGGCTTCGGCACAGATACGCAGTATTTT,CASGGGFGTDTQYF
TRBJ2-1,13,.,.,TRBV12-3/TRBV12-4,TGTGCCAGCCGGGCCCGATCCTACAATGAGCAGTTCTTC,CASRARSYNEQFF
TRBJ1-2,14,.,few,TRBV5-6,TGTGCCAGCAGCTTGGGGACACTAAACTATGGCTACACCTTC,CASSLGTLNYGYTF
TRBJ2-3,16,.,few,TRBV7-7,TGTGCTAGCAGCCCAGACTACAGCAGACGCACAGATACGCAGTATTTT,CASSPDYSRRTDTQYF
TRBJ2-3,17,.,once,TRBV11-2,TGTGCCAGCAGCTTCCATGTGGGTGGGGGAAGATCAGATACGCAGTATTTT,CASSFHVGGGRSDTQYF
TRBJ2-7,14,TRBD1,.,TRBV6-1,TGTGCCAGCAGGGCTACCGGGACAGCCTACGAGCAGTACTTC,CASRATGTAYEQYF
TRBJ2-3,15,TRBD1,many,TRBV7-9,TGTGCCAGCAGACCGACAGGGGCTAGCACAGATACGCAGTATTTT,CASRPTGASTDTQYF
TRBJ1-1,15,.,many,TRBV7-2,TGTGCCAGCAGCTATCTCGGACACGTGAACACTGAAGCTTTCTTT,CASSYLGHVNTEAFF
TRBJ2-1,17,.,.,TRBV11-2,TGTGCCAGCAGCTTATCTGTGGGGGGGCTTGCCTACAATGAGCAGTTCTTC,CASSLSVGGLAYNEQFF
TRBJ1-5,13,.,.,TRBV20-1,TGCAGTGGCCAGTGGGGAATCGGTCAGCCCCAGCATTTT,CSGQWGIGQPQHF